This T cell receptor beta chain appears in the sequencing data of a study of cytomegalovirus exposure and HLA in healthy donors. Findings of the study overall: Later analysis identified a missense DCLRE1C variant that was linked to TCR beta V- and J-gene trimming.

Note on this clone: Antigen unknown.

60 Vbeta and 13 Jbeta primers were used in PCR. TCRdb keeps only in-frame clones here, not all; method: immunoSEQ multiplex PCR. The sample includes about 180,000 clones, more than 60% seen only once; the top ten take 1.4%. The germline CDR1 and CDR2 sequences are MDHEN and SYDVKM. V shed 2 bases and J 8 bases; nucleotides not matched to a gene: 11. The CDR3 spans 15 residues. The receptor was isolated from a man aged 18 to 29 in good health and CMV-seronegative. The chain employs TRBV28 and TRBJ1-1, with 7 nucleotides matching TRBD1. The sequenced material came from PBMCs. CDR3 in DNA: TGTGCCAGCAGTTTAGGAATAGGGGGCGCAGGGGAAGCTTTCTTT. Its translation: CASSLGIGGAGEAFF.